This is a list of T cell receptor beta chains from one sample in a study of blood T cell repertoires in COVID-19. Clones were read by immunoSEQ multiplex PCR, and TCRdb kept only the in-frame ones, dropping some. The sample has fewer than 100,000 clones; around nine tenths are singletons. Material: peripheral blood. Receptor source: a woman of 80 years or more with acute or convalescent COVID-19. CDR3s include the opening cysteine and the closing phenylalanine or tryptophan. The D gene is left open where the match is weak. Not every row has a clone size; where given, it reads once, few, many or a size class.

cdr3_nt cdr3_aa d_call clone_size j_call v_call
TGTGCCAGCAGCCAGGAGGACAGGGTGCGTGGCTACACCTTC CASSQEDRVRGYTF TRBD1 NA TRBJ1-2 TRBV4-2
TGTGCTAGTGGTTTGCGGACAGGGGGTTCACCCCTCCACTTT CASGLRTGGSPLHF TRBD1 NA TRBJ1-6 TRBV12-5
TGTGCCAGCAGTCCGGGGGCAGGGGGCCAAGGCAATCAGCCCCAGCATTTT CASSPGAGGQGNQPQHF TRBD1 NA TRBJ1-5 TRBV5-8
TGTGCCAGCAGTGAAATGACTTCTGGGGCCAACGTCCTGACTTTC CASSEMTSGANVLTF NA once TRBJ2-6 TRBV6-1
TGCAGTGCTGAGAGGGTGGACGAAGCTTTCTTT CSAERVDEAFF NA once TRBJ1-1 TRBV20-1
TGTGCCAGCAGTCGTCCGGGACAGCCCTATGGCTACACCTTC CASSRPGQPYGYTF TRBD1 NA TRBJ1-2 TRBV6-5
TGTGCCAGCAGCTCGGGACAGACGTCTGGAAACACCATATATTTT CASSSGQTSGNTIYF TRBD1 NA TRBJ1-3 TRBV11-3
TGTGCCAGCAGTTTAGGCGCATCCTACGAGCAGTACTTC CASSLGASYEQYF NA NA TRBJ2-7 TRBV12-3/TRBV12-4
TGTGCCAGCAGCTTGGCCCAAATCTCTGGGGCCAACGTCCTGACTTTC CASSLAQISGANVLTF NA NA TRBJ2-6 TRBV5-6
TGTGCCAGCAGCTCTGCCAGGGGAAATACGCAGTATTTT CASSSARGNTQYF NA NA TRBJ2-3 TRBV7-3